A single sample is the source of the 3 T cell receptor beta chains below, sequenced in a study of T cells in Graves' hyperthyroidism and ophthalmopathy. Amplified regions were TCR beta CDR3 sequences from RNA transcripts. A first-round RT-PCR of the TCR CDR3 used the HTBI primer set. TCRdb recomputed calls from the multiplex PCR reads with MiXCR, one row per CDR3 protein. The sample consists of about 360,000 distinct CDR3 sequences, approximately 13% of them appearing once. The sequenced material came from blood. The receptors shown here come from a woman aged 18-29 years with Graves' hyperthyroidism.

This clonotype was seen many times. V is TRBV2 and J is TRBJ2-3; D may be TRBD2 (6 bases). This CDR3 spans 16 amino acids. Germline CDR1 is SNHLY and CDR2 is FYNNEI. Trimming pared 9 bases from V and 0 bases from J, leaving 19 bases between. CDR3 nucleotides: TGTGCCAGAACCCCCGGAGGGGACGGGAGCACAGATACGCAGTATTTT. Its translation is CARTPGGDGSTDTQYF.

This clonotype turned up a few times. This sequence joins TRBV28 and TRBJ2-1; a possible D gene is TRBD1 (6 bases). Per the germline V gene, CDR1 is MDHEN and CDR2 is SYDVKM. Trimming left V 4 bases short and J 2 bases short, with 15 bases between. The CDR3 length is 16 residues. The CDR3, as DNA: TGTGCCAGCAGTTCCCCGCAGGGGCGAACCTACAATGAGCAGTTCTTC. Protein: CASSSPQGRTYNEQFF.

This clonotype was counted at least ten times. V usage is TRBV7-3 and J usage is TRBJ2-7, with 8 bases matching TRBD2. CDR1 is SGHTA, CDR2 FQGTGA, per germline. After removal of 4 bases from V and 6 bases from J, the junction contained 11 bases not matched to a gene. This CDR3 contains 15 residues. DNA for the CDR3: TGTGCCAGCAGCTCCGGGACGGGAGGGATCTCCGAGCAGTACTTC. It codes for CASSSGTGGISEQYF.